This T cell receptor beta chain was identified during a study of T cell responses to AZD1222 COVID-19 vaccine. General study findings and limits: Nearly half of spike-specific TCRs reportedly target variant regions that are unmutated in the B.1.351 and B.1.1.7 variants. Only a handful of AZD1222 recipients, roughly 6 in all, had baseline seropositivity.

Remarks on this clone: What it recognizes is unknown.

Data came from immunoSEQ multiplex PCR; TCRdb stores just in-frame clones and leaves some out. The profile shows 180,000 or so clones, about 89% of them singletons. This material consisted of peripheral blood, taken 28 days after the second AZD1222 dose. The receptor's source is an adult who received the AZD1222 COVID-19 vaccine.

The DNA for the CDR3 is TGTGCCAGCAGCTTAAGTTTCGAGGTTGGCTACACCTTC. It is translated as CASSLSFEVGYTF. The chain employs TRBV7-2 and TRBJ1-2; D is uncertain. Germline V gene lookup returns CDR1 SGHTA and CDR2 FQGNSA. The ends were cut back, 2 bases at V and 7 bases at J, with 11 bases in the middle. This CDR3 spans 13 amino acids.